This is a list of T cell receptor beta chains from one sample in a study of cytomegalovirus exposure and HLA in healthy donors. Profiling relied on immunoSEQ multiplex PCR, and the TCRdb table lists in-frame clones only, not all of them. There are under 85,000 clones in the sample; approximately 74% occur only once, and approximately 21% lies in the top ten. The sample was PBMCs. The receptors here all came from a woman aged 25-40 years in good health and CMV-seropositive. Each CDR3 is given with its conserved first and last residue. A D gene is named only where the DNA matches it firmly. Clone size appears in some rows only: once, few, many, or a class for an expanded clone.

clone size	D gene	V gene	J gene	CDR3 protein	CDR3 DNA
NA	NA	TRBV28	TRBJ2-5	CASSFAGGKRETQYF	TGTGCCAGCAGTTTTGCCGGCGGGAAGAGAGAGACCCAGTACTTC
once	TRBD2	TRBV5-6	TRBJ2-7	CASSHGGSNYEQYF	TGTGCCAGCAGCCATGGCGGGAGTAACTACGAGCAGTACTTC
once	TRBD2	TRBV29-1	TRBJ2-5	CSVAMTSGAQETQYF	TGCAGCGTTGCGATGACTAGCGGGGCTCAAGAGACCCAGTACTTC
NA	NA	TRBV6-1	TRBJ1-5	CASRRILEANQPQHF	TGTGCCAGCAGACGAATCCTAGAGGCCAATCAGCCCCAGCATTTT
NA	NA	TRBV30	TRBJ1-5	CAWTSGSNQPQHF	TGTGCCTGGACGTCAGGGAGCAATCAGCCCCAGCATTTT
NA	NA	TRBV30	TRBJ1-5	CAWSVGQGGQPQHF	TGTGCCTGGAGTGTCGGGCAGGGTGGCCAGCCCCAGCATTTT
NA	TRBD1	TRBV19	TRBJ1-5	CASTSLGLPYRGLLIPQPQHF	TGTGCCAGTACCAGTTTAGGACTCCCGTACAGGGGACTCCTAATCCCGCAGCCCCAGCATTTT
NA	NA	TRBV29-1	TRBJ1-2	CSVGQTDGYTF	TGCAGCGTTGGACAGACTGATGGCTACACCTTC
NA	TRBD2	TRBV5-1	TRBJ2-7	CASSSASGPYEQYF	TGCGCCAGCAGCTCCGCTAGCGGCCCCTACGAGCAGTACTTC
NA	NA	TRBV2	TRBJ1-2	CASSETGSGTF	TGTGCCAGCAGTGAAACTGGTTCCGGCACCTTC
few	TRBD1	TRBV6-7	TRBJ1-1	CASSLKQGPYWTEAFF	TGTGCCAGCAGTCTCAAACAGGGGCCGTATTGGACTGAAGCTTTCTTT
once	TRBD1	TRBV29-1	TRBJ1-4	CSVEDRGQGVEKLFF	TGCAGCGTTGAAGATCGAGGTCAGGGGGTTGAAAAACTGTTTTTT
NA	NA	TRBV7-6	TRBJ2-1	CASSSPRNRDHVHNEQFF	TGTGCCAGCAGCTCACCGAGAAACAGGGATCATGTACACAATGAGCAGTTCTTC
NA	NA	TRBV6-1	TRBJ2-3	CASTGTDTQYF	TGTGCCAGCACCGGCACAGATACGCAGTATTTT
NA	TRBD2	TRBV7-2	TRBJ2-2	CASSLVAGGPNTGELFF	TGTGCCAGCAGCCTCGTAGCGGGAGGGCCGAACACCGGGGAGCTGTTTTTT
NA	NA	TRBV7-2	TRBJ2-3	CASSSTLLPGSGTDTQYF	TGTGCCAGCAGCTCCACGCTGCTACCGGGAAGCGGCACAGATACGCAGTATTTT
NA	NA	TRBV10-2	TRBJ2-5	CASRGLVSGTQYF	TGCGCCAGCAGGGGACTGGTATCGGGGACCCAGTACTTC
NA	TRBD2	TRBV30	TRBJ2-7	CAWSQVVYSGSYEQYF	TGTGCCTGGAGTCAAGTGGTGTATAGCGGGAGTTACGAGCAGTACTTC
NA	NA	TRBV30	TRBJ1-5	CAWSVRGGVHQPQHF	TGTGCCTGGAGTGTACGCGGGGGGGTTCATCAGCCCCAGCATTTT
NA	TRBD2	TRBV5-1	TRBJ2-5	CASSYREEETQYF	TGCGCCAGCAGCTACCGGGAGGAAGAGACCCAGTACTTC
NA	NA	TRBV25-1	TRBJ1-6	CASRPPGRGGSPLHF	TGTGCCAGCAGGCCCCCGGGGAGAGGAGGATCACCCCTCCACTTT
NA	TRBD1	TRBV19	TRBJ1-5	CASRTGTGYQPQHF	TGTGCCAGTAGGACCGGGACAGGGTATCAGCCCCAGCATTTT
NA	NA	TRBV30	TRBJ1-1	CAWSVRGAMNTEAFF	TGTGCCTGGAGTGTACGTGGGGCCATGAACACTGAAGCTTTCTTT
NA	NA	TRBV20-1	TRBJ1-2	CSPDGYTF	TGCTCCCCGGATGGCTACACCTTC
NA	NA	TRBV27	TRBJ2-1	CASSDRPFHGDEQFF	TGTGCCAGCAGCGACCGACCATTCCACGGGGATGAGCAGTTCTTC